A selection of T cell receptor beta chains follows, all from one sample in a study of CD8+ T cells in alopecia areata. TCRdb keeps only in-frame clones here, not all; method: immunoSEQ multiplex PCR. The data contain about 140,000 clones, 86% of them seen just once; the ten biggest clones take up less than 15%. This sample comprised CD8+ T cells sorted from blood, obtained at week 4, from a patient treated with tofacitinib. The receptor set was obtained from a human donor with alopecia areata. CDR3s include the opening cysteine and the closing phenylalanine or tryptophan. A D gene is named only where the DNA matches it firmly. Rows may omit the clone size; those that give it use once, few, many or a size class.

>NA|TRBV19|TRBD2|TRBJ2-1
TGTGCCAGTAGTTCCACTAGCGGCCATGAGCAGTTCTTC
CASSSTSGHEQFF
>NA|TRBV7-9|TRBD1|TRBJ2-7
TGTGCCAGCAGCGAAGGGACAGGGGGCGCTCAGTACTTC
CASSEGTGGAQYF
>NA|TRBV6-5|NA|TRBJ2-1
TGTGCCAGCAGTTACTCGGTCAGCGACAATGAGCAGTTCTTC
CASSYSVSDNEQFF
>NA|TRBV11-2|TRBD2|TRBJ2-5
TGTGCCAGCAGCTTGGGGAGCGGGAGGAGGACCCAGTACTTC
CASSLGSGRRTQYF
>NA|TRBV30|TRBD1|TRBJ1-1
TGTGCCTGGGCGGGGGACAGGGTCCCCACTGAAGCTTTCTTT
CAWAGDRVPTEAFF
>NA|TRBV29-1|NA|TRBJ2-3
TGCAGCGCCACGGGATCCGGGGGCACAGATACGCAGTATTTT
CSATGSGGTDTQYF
>few|TRBV7-9|TRBD2|TRBJ2-3
TGTGCCAGTGGGCTCCTAGCGGGAGGGCCAGAAGATACGCAGTATTTT
CASGLLAGGPEDTQYF
>NA|TRBV27|NA|TRBJ2-7
TGTGCCAGCAGTTTTCAAGGGGGGGTCTACGAGCAGTACTTC
CASSFQGGVYEQYF
>NA|TRBV7-6|NA|TRBJ2-2
TGTGCCAGCAGCTCAGGACTCACCGGGGAGCTGTTTTTT
CASSSGLTGELFF
>few|TRBV29-1|NA|TRBJ2-1
TGCAGCGTTGAAGATCTGGGGGGAGGAGGCGATGAGCAGTTCTTC
CSVEDLGGGGDEQFF
>NA|TRBV13|TRBD1|TRBJ1-5
TGTGCCAGCAGCCGACAGGGGAGCGATCAGCCCCAGCATTTT
CASSRQGSDQPQHF
>NA|TRBV7-9|TRBD1|TRBJ1-5
TGTGCCAGCAGCCTACAAAAAACAGGGGGCAAGGATCAGCCCCAGCATTTT
CASSLQKTGGKDQPQHF
>NA|TRBV30|TRBD2|TRBJ2-7
TGTGCCTGGACTGTCGGACTAGCGGGGTACGGGGAGCAGTACTTC
CAWTVGLAGYGEQYF
>NA|TRBV11-1|NA|TRBJ2-1
TGTGCCAGCAGCCCGCCCTCCCGGACCTACTACAATGAGCAGTTCTTC
CASSPPSRTYYNEQFF
>NA|TRBV6-5|NA|TRBJ1-1
TGTGCCAGCAGTTACTATGAGACCTTCAGCGGTGAAGCTTTCTTT
CASSYYETFSGEAFF
>NA|TRBV5-1|NA|TRBJ2-1
TGCGCCAGCAGCTTGGTTACGCCTGGCTACAATGAGCAGTTCTTC
CASSLVTPGYNEQFF
>NA|TRBV29-1|TRBD2|TRBJ2-1
TGCAGCGTTGAGGGACTAGCGGGAGAAAGGAACAATGAGCAGTTCTTC
CSVEGLAGERNNEQFF
>NA|TRBV7-2|NA|TRBJ2-7
TGTGCCAGCAGCTTAGTGGCGCCGAGCTCCTACGAGCAGTACTTC
CASSLVAPSSYEQYF
>NA|TRBV30|NA|TRBJ2-3
TGTGCCTGGAGCCACGCGACGGGGGATACGCAGTATTTT
CAWSHATGDTQYF
>NA|TRBV7-9|TRBD1|TRBJ2-1
TGTGCCAGCAGCTTTCAGACAGGGGGCGCTTACAATGAGCAGTTCTTC
CASSFQTGGAYNEQFF
>NA|TRBV29-1|NA|TRBJ2-7
TGCAGCGTCCTTCAGGGACCCGAGCAGTACTTC
CSVLQGPEQYF
>NA|TRBV19|NA|TRBJ1-1
TGTGCCAGTAGGAACCGACAGAACACTGAAGCTTTCTTT
CASRNRQNTEAFF
>NA|TRBV29-1|NA|TRBJ2-2
TGCAGCGTTGGACACCCTAACACCGGGGAGCTGTTTTTT
CSVGHPNTGELFF
>NA|TRBV4-1|TRBD1|TRBJ2-7
TGCGCCAGCAGCCAAGAGGACAGGTACGAGCAGTACTTC
CASSQEDRYEQYF
>once|TRBV4-1|NA|TRBJ1-5
TGCGCCAGCAGCCAAGAGGATAGGGCCGGGACTCAGCCCCAGCATTTT
CASSQEDRAGTQPQHF
>NA|TRBV28|NA|TRBJ2-7
TGTGCCAACCAGAAATCTGACGGCTTGAATTCCTACGAGCAGTACTTC
CANQKSDGLNSYEQYF
>NA|TRBV30|TRBD2|TRBJ2-1
TGTGCCTGGAGTTCAAGTGAGCGGGAAGCAAGTGAGCAGTTCTTC
CAWSSSEREASEQFF
>NA|TRBV7-9|TRBD1|TRBJ2-1
TGTGCCAGCAGCTACCATGAGGGACAGGGGGCCTACAATGAGCAGTTCTTC
CASSYHEGQGAYNEQFF
>once|TRBV29-1|TRBD1|TRBJ2-7
TGCAGCGTTGTAGAGGACAGGGCGGCCTACGAGCAGTACTTC
CSVVEDRAAYEQYF
>once|TRBV11-3|TRBD1|TRBJ1-1
TGTGCCAGCAGCTTAAGGGACAGCACTGAAGCTTTCTTT
CASSLRDSTEAFF
>NA|TRBV7-6|NA|TRBJ2-7
TGTGCCAGCAGCTTAGCGGGAGAGGCTAGCGAGCAGTACTTC
CASSLAGEASEQYF
>few|TRBV23-1|TRBD2|TRBJ2-3
TGCGCCAGCAGTCAATCGGAGGGAGGGTATGATACGCAGTATTTT
CASSQSEGGYDTQYF
>NA|TRBV7-9|TRBD1|TRBJ1-1
TGTGCCAGCAGCCAGAATACAGGGGCCACTGAAGCTTTCTTT
CASSQNTGATEAFF
>NA|TRBV7-9|NA|TRBJ1-2
TGTGCCAGCAGCTTATCGGGGGGTCTTCTGGATGGCTACACCTTC
CASSLSGGLLDGYTF
>NA|TRBV4-1|NA|TRBJ1-2
TGCGCCAGCAGCCAAGATAGTGTAACAGGTGAAAGAGGTGGCTACACCTTC
CASSQDSVTGERGGYTF
>NA|TRBV7-9|NA|TRBJ2-1
TGTGCCAGCAGCTTAGGGGACATTTACAATGAGCAGTTCTTC
CASSLGDIYNEQFF
>NA|TRBV5-1|NA|TRBJ2-1
TGCGCCAGCAGCTTTGGGACTGGGGGATACAATGAGCAGTTCTTC
CASSFGTGGYNEQFF
>NA|TRBV27|TRBD1|TRBJ1-1
TGTGCCAGCAGTCCCGGGACAGGATTAAAGAACACTGAAGCTTTCTTT
CASSPGTGLKNTEAFF
>NA|TRBV5-1|TRBD1|TRBJ2-5
TGCGCCAGCAGCTTGGAAGTGGGGACAGGGTCCCAAGAGACCCAGTACTTC
CASSLEVGTGSQETQYF
>NA|TRBV18|NA|TRBJ1-2
TGTGCCAGCTCACCATTCGGGGGCCGGAACTATGGCTACACCTTC
CASSPFGGRNYGYTF
>NA|TRBV19|TRBD1|TRBJ2-7
TGTGCCAGTAGTGACACGGGACAGGGGGCTTACGAGCAGTACTTC
CASSDTGQGAYEQYF
>NA|TRBV6-5|TRBD1|TRBJ1-5
TGTGCCAGCAGTCCTATCGACAGGGTGAAACAGCCCCAGCATTTT
CASSPIDRVKQPQHF
>NA|TRBV10-3|NA|TRBJ2-5
TGTGCCATCAGTGCGTTACACGGGGAGACCCAGTACTTC
CAISALHGETQYF
>NA|TRBV7-9|TRBD1|TRBJ2-6
TGTGCCAGCAGCTTAGCGTGGACAGGGGGATCGGGGGCCAACGTCCTGACTTTC
CASSLAWTGGSGANVLTF
>NA|TRBV4-2|NA|TRBJ2-7
TGTGCCAGCAGCCAAGATTATCCCCATGTATCCTACGAGCAGTACTTC
CASSQDYPHVSYEQYF
>NA|TRBV29-1|NA|TRBJ2-7
TGCAGCGTTGAAGGCCAGGACACCTACGAGCAGTACTTC
CSVEGQDTYEQYF
>NA|TRBV6-1|TRBD2|TRBJ2-1
TGTGCCAGCAGTGAAGCCATGAGGACTAGCAATGAGCAGTTCTTC
CASSEAMRTSNEQFF
>NA|TRBV7-2|NA|TRBJ1-1
TGTGCCAGCAGCTTTACGGGGGGCACTGAAGCTTTCTTT
CASSFTGGTEAFF
>NA|TRBV2|NA|TRBJ2-3
TGTGCCAGCAGGGGTAGCGGCTCTAGCACAGATACGCAGTATTTT
CASRGSGSSTDTQYF
>NA|TRBV5-5|NA|TRBJ2-7
TGTGCCAGCAGCTTGGGTAATACGGGGTTAAGGTACGAGCAGTACTTC
CASSLGNTGLRYEQYF
>NA|TRBV11-1|NA|TRBJ2-2
TGTGCCAGCAGCGATTACACCGGGGAGCTGTTTTTT
CASSDYTGELFF
>NA|TRBV27|NA|TRBJ2-7
TGTGCCAGCAGTTTATCGCCCCAGGGCTACGAGCAGTACTTC
CASSLSPQGYEQYF
>NA|TRBV25-1|NA|TRBJ2-7
TGTGCCAGCAGTGTGGCAGGCTACGAGCAGTACTTC
CASSVAGYEQYF
>NA|TRBV14|NA|TRBJ1-5
TGTGCCAGCAGCCACAGGACAGAAGACTTCCCTTCCAATCAGCCCCAGCATTTT
CASSHRTEDFPSNQPQHF
>NA|TRBV7-9|NA|TRBJ2-1
TGTGCCAGCAGCCCGGTCGTCTTCCTATCCTACAATGAGCAGTTCTTC
CASSPVVFLSYNEQFF
>few|TRBV29-1|TRBD2|TRBJ2-1
TGCAGCGCCACGGGGGGCTCCTACAATGAGCAGTTCTTC
CSATGGSYNEQFF
>NA|TRBV6-6|TRBD1|TRBJ1-4
TGTGCCAGCAGGGGGACAGGGTCCGCTGAAAAACTGTTTTTT
CASRGTGSAEKLFF
>NA|TRBV7-3|NA|TRBJ1-1
TGTGCCAGCAGCTTGGGGGGAGGCACTGAAGCTTTCTTT
CASSLGGGTEAFF
>NA|TRBV7-9|NA|TRBJ2-3
TGTGCCAGCAGCAAGGGGGGAGGGACAGATACGCAGTATTTT
CASSKGGGTDTQYF
>once|TRBV4-1|TRBD1|TRBJ2-1
TGCGCCAGCAGCCACGAAGCGAACAGGGGATTCGACAATGAGCAGTTCTTC
CASSHEANRGFDNEQFF